Each of the 17 T cell receptor beta chains below was sequenced from the same sample in a study of blood T cell repertoires in COVID-19. Generated by immunoSEQ multiplex PCR, the TCRdb table keeps only in-frame clones and is missing some. The repertoire consists of 220,000 or so clones, with around 90% occurring once and the leading ten covering more than 13%. Sequences were obtained from PBMCs or T cells enriched from blood (not recorded which). These receptors came from a man aged 25-45 years who had been exposed to COVID-19.

The chain combines TRBV2 with TRBJ2-1; 8 nucleotides match TRBD2. The J segment lost 3 bases and the V segment lost 6 bases, leaving 7 bases of the junction unmatched. Germline V lookup: CDR1 SNHLY, CDR2 FYNNEI. The CDR3 runs 15 residues. Here the CDR3 reads CASSQTSVVYNEQFF. Here the CDR3 DNA reads TGTGCCAGCAGCCAGACTAGCGTTGTCTACAATGAGCAGTTCTTC.

This rearrangement joins TRBV4-1 to TRBJ1-1; D ambiguous. Germline loops: CDR1 MGHRA, CDR2 YSYEKL. Between the trimmed V and J ends, which lost 0 bases and 1 base, there was a span of 9 bases. This CDR3 has 15 amino acids. The chain's CDR3 is CASSQERLQNTEAFF. Here the CDR3 DNA reads TGCGCCAGCAGCCAAGAAAGACTGCAGAACACTGAAGCTTTCTTT.

The rearrangement uses TRBV3-1 (or the pseudogene TRBV3-2) and TRBJ1-3, with no clear D. Trimming shortened V by 6 bases and J by 7 bases, and 19 bases separated the two germline ends. Germline CDR1 is LGHDT and CDR2 is YNNKEL (reference sequence). The CDR3 spans 15 residues. The CDR3 reads CASSRTAIGGNTIYF. CDR3 nucleotides: TGTGCCAGCAGTCGGACGGCAATAGGCGGGAACACCATATATTTT.

This chain connects TRBV20-1 to TRBJ2-5, with TRBD2 as a possible D gene (6 bases). Trimming shortened V by 3 bases and J by 3 bases, and 11 bases separated the two germline ends. Germline-derived CDR1 and CDR2 are DFQATT and SNEGSKA (reference sequence). This CDR3 contains 13 residues. The CDR3 sequence is CSASIPGEETQYF. The CDR3 DNA reads TGCAGTGCTAGTATCCCGGGGGAAGAGACCCAGTACTTC.

This rearrangement joins TRBV18 to TRBJ2-7; 9 positions match TRBD1. Germline V CDR1 and CDR2: KGHSH, LQKENI. The length of the CDR3 is 18 residues. Trimming removed 5 bases from V and 1 base from J; junction bases left unmatched: 15. This CDR3 reads CASSRIPQSGTGSYEQYF. The CDR3 DNA is TGTGCCAGCTCAAGAATTCCCCAGTCCGGGACAGGGTCCTACGAGCAGTACTTC.

The chain carries TRBV7-2 and TRBJ1-2; D is perhaps TRBD1 (6 bases). CDR3 size: 16 residues. Between the trimmed V and J ends, which lost 3 bases and 2 bases, there was a span of 16 bases. Per the germline V gene, CDR1 is SGHTA and CDR2 is FQGNSA. Here the CDR3 reads CASSLDSRGLNYGYTF. CDR3 nucleotides: TGTGCCAGCAGCTTGGACAGCAGGGGTCTCAACTATGGCTACACCTTC. Based on the CDR3 plus reference TRBV7-2 and TRBJ1-2, the full variable domain is GAGVSQSPSNKVTEKGKDVELRCDPISGHTALYWYRQSLGQGLEFLIYFQGNSAPDKSGLPSDRFSAERTGGSVSTLTIQRTQQEDSAVYLCASSLDSRGLNYGYTFGSGTRLTVV.

The J gene is TRBJ1-3, the V gene TRBV9, with D unresolved. The CDR3 loop spans 14 amino acids. Trimming left V 0 bases short and J 2 bases short, with 6 bases between. Looked up from germline, CDR1 is SGDLS and CDR2 is YYNGEE. CDR3 DNA: TGTGCCAGCAGCGTAGCTGGCCCTGGAAACACCATATATTTT. This codes for CASSVAGPGNTIYF.

The chain is built from TRBV18 and TRBJ2-7, with D possibly being TRBD1 (6 bases). V was trimmed by 8 bases and J by 0 bases, leaving 11 bases between them. Germline loops: CDR1 KGHSH, CDR2 LQKENI. CDR3 length equals 13 residues. CDR3 residues: CASTTGSSYEQYF. The CDR3 DNA sequence: TGTGCCAGCACTACAGGGAGCTCCTACGAGCAGTACTTC.

The chain joins TRBV4-2 to TRBJ2-1, with 16 bases matching TRBD2. The V segment lost 3 bases and the J segment 8 bases; nucleotides outside the gene matches: 4. This CDR3 is 16 amino acids long. Germline values: CDR1 LGHNA, CDR2 YNFKEQ. The chain's CDR3 is CASSQGTSGGVDEQFF. In DNA form, the CDR3 reads TGTGCCAGCAGCCAGGGGACTAGCGGGGGGGTCGATGAGCAGTTCTTC.

The chain recombines TRBV7-8 with TRBJ1-1; D unresolved. V was pared by 5 bases and J by 3 bases, with 10 bases between. Germline CDR1 and CDR2: SGHVS and FQNEAQ. There are 13 residues in the CDR3. For the CDR3, the DNA is TGTGCCAGCAGCCCTGGAGTTGACACTGAAGCTTTCTTT. Protein product: CASSPGVDTEAFF. Combining the CDR3 with reference TRBV7-8 and TRBJ1-1 gives the whole variable domain GAGVSQSPRYKVAKRGQDVALRCDPISGHVSLFWYQQALGQGPEFLTYFQNEAQLDKSGLPSDRFFAERPEGSVSTLKIQRTQQEDSAVYLCASSPGVDTEAFFGQGTRLTVV.

This clone appeared once. The gene calls are TRBV11-2 and TRBJ1-6; D is unresolved. This CDR3 comprises 17 residues. Per germline, CDR1 SGHAT and CDR2 FQNNGV. V lost 5 bases to trimming and J lost 0 bases, with 14 bases between them. In nucleotides, the CDR3 is TGTGCCAGCAGCCAAATTGGGCTCAGCTCCTATAATTCACCCCTCCACTTT. It is translated as CASSQIGLSSYNSPLHF.

The rearrangement uses TRBV3-1 (or the pseudogene TRBV3-2) and TRBJ2-7; the D gene is possibly TRBD1 (5 bases). There are 12 residues in the CDR3. The ends were cut back, 3 bases at V and 2 bases at J, with 5 bases in the middle. The germline V gene encodes CDR1 LGHDT and CDR2 YNNKEL (reference sequence). The CDR3 sequence is CASSHRAYEQYF. The DNA of the CDR3 is TGTGCCAGCAGCCACAGGGCCTACGAGCAGTACTTC.

V gene TRBV5-1 combines with J gene TRBJ2-7; TRBD1 aligns across 10 bases. This CDR3 is 14 amino acids long. The germline gives CDR1 SGHRS, CDR2 YFSETQ. The V and J ends lost 5 bases and 5 bases, in that order; junction bases with no gene match: 7. The CDR3 loop is CASRTGTGDHEQYF. The CDR3 DNA is TGCGCCAGCAGGACCGGGACAGGGGACCACGAGCAGTACTTC.

This clone occurred a few times. The chain couples TRBV5-4 to TRBJ1-6; D not certain. The CDR3 sequence is 14 residues long. V was pared by 0 bases and J by 6 bases, with 7 bases between. Germline CDR1 and CDR2: SGHNT and YYREEE (reference sequence). The CDR3 region has the DNA TGTGCCAGCAGCTTGGACCCTATTAATTCACCCCTCCACTTT. It specifies CASSLDPINSPLHF.

The chain links TRBV10-3 to TRBJ2-7, with 10 bases lining up with TRBD2. Germline CDR1 ENHRY, CDR2 SYGVKD. V was pared by 10 bases and J by 7 bases, with 7 bases of the junction left unmatched. CDR3 size: 12 residues. In DNA, the CDR3 is TGTGCCACCGGGACTAGCGCTTTGGAGCAGTACTTC. It is translated as CATGTSALEQYF.

V is TRBV7-6 and J is TRBJ2-1; no clear D gene. In germline, CDR1 is SGHVS, CDR2 FNYEAQ. The V and J ends lost 1 base and 9 bases respectively, with 10 bases between them. The CDR3 totals 13 residues. The CDR3 bases are TGTGCCAGCAGCTTAGACAAAACGATTGAGCAGTTCTTC. Encoded protein: CASSLDKTIEQFF.

The CDR3 DNA is TGCGCCAGCAGCAGGGGACAGGGGGATACGCAGTATTTT. It is translated as CASSRGQGDTQYF. This chain links TRBV5-1 with TRBJ2-3; 10 bases align to TRBD1. With V trimmed by 4 bases and J by 6 bases, 2 bases remained unmatched. The CDR3 has 13 amino acids. The germline gives CDR1 SGHRS, CDR2 YFSETQ.